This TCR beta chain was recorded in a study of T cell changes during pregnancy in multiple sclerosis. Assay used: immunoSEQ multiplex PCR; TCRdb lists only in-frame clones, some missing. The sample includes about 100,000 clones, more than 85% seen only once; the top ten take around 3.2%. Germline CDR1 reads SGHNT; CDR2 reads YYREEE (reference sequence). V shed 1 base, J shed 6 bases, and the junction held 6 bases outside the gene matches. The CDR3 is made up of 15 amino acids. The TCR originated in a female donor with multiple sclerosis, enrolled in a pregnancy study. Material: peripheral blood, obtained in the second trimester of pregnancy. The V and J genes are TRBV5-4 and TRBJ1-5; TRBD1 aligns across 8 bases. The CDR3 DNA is TGTGCCAGCAGCTTGACAGGGGGGAGCGGTCAGCCCCAGCATTTT. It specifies CASSLTGGSGQPQHF.